The clone carrying this T cell receptor beta chain was seen once. This sample was taken from a study of blood T cell repertoires in COVID-19. Turning to the study itself: Researchers got acute and convalescent COVID-19 samples from the United States, Italy and Spain. Sources were T cells, B-cell-depleted T cells, or PBMCs; the material itself was cDNA or gDNA.

Patients from Seattle were sampled longitudinally, starting during active infection. The CDR3 runs to 12 residues. Germline loops: CDR1 SGHKS, CDR2 YYEKEE (reference sequence). Trimming took off 0 bases at V and 9 bases at J, with 10 bases between the two ends. Under the authors' procedure: Scientists estimated how many nucleated cells there were by amplifying reference gene primers. TCRdb's copy holds only in-frame clones and misses some; the assay was immunoSEQ multiplex PCR. V and J calls and clone size come straight from that table; D and trimming were deduced from the DNA. The profile covers about 180,000 clones, with approximately 85% appearing a single time and about 6.9% taken by the ten largest.

This sequence originates from an older man with COVID-19, enrolled during active disease. This chain links TRBV5-5 with TRBJ2-7; maybe TRBD1 (6 bases). Source material: peripheral blood. The CDR3 loop is CASSLGDTRQYF. The CDR3 region has the DNA TGTGCCAGCAGCTTGGGGGACACGAGGCAGTACTTC. Full variable domain (outside the CDR3, taken from reference TRBV5-5 and TRBJ2-7): DAGVTQSPTHLIKTRGQQVTLRCSPISGHKSVSWYQQVLGQGPQFIFQYYEKEERGRGNFPDRFSARQFPNYSSELNVNALLLGDSALYLCASSLGDTRQYFGPGTRLTVT.